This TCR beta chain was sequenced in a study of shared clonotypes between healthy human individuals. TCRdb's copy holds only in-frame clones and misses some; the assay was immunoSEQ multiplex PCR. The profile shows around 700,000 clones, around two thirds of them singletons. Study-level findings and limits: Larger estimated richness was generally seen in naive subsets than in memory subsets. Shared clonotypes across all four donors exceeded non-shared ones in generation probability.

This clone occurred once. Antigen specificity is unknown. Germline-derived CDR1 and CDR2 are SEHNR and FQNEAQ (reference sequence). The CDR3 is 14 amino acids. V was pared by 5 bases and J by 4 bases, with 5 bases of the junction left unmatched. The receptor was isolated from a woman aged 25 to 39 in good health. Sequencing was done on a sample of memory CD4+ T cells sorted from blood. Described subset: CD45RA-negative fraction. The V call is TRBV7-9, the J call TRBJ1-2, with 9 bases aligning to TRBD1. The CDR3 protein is CASSPRDRVYGYTF. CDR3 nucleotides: TGTGCCAGCAGCCCTCGGGACAGGGTCTATGGCTACACCTTC.